This T cell receptor beta chain comes out of a study of T cell responses to AZD1222 COVID-19 vaccine. On the study more broadly: Second-dose intervals near 4 or 12 weeks were combined. Broader study findings: The donor cohort was predominantly white British with a female majority, and clonal diversity may have been underestimated. Researchers report vaccine-associated CD4 TCRs spanning spike, with dominance at 160-218 and 743-854.

Concerning this clone itself: Its antigen remains unknown.

The ends lost 5 bases at V and 6 bases at J; junction bases unmatched: 4. From germline, CDR1 is MGHDK and CDR2 SYGVNS. The length of the CDR3 is 14 residues. Assay used: immunoSEQ multiplex PCR; TCRdb lists only in-frame clones, some missing. Of around 130,000 clones in the sample, about 93% were seen once. The rearrangement uses TRBV25-1 and TRBJ1-6; 7 positions agree with TRBD1. This TCR derives from an adult in good health. This material consisted of peripheral blood, taken on day 0 of AZD1222 vaccination. CDR3 region: CASSRAGGNSPLHF. CDR3 DNA: TGTGCCAGCAGTAGGGCAGGGGGTAATTCACCCCTCCACTTT.